Listed below are T cell receptor beta chains from one sample, sequenced in a study of cytomegalovirus exposure and HLA in healthy donors. Sequenced by immunoSEQ multiplex PCR; TCRdb stores in-frame clones only, minus some. The sample yields 200,000 or so clones, of which the top ten take up 0.9% to 1.4%. The sequenced sample was PBMCs. Source of these receptors: a girl aged 2-10 years in good health and CMV-seropositive. CDR3s include the opening cysteine and the closing phenylalanine or tryptophan. Fields, in order: J gene, D gene, V gene, CDR3 protein, CDR3 DNA. The D gene is left open where the match is weak.

>TRBJ2-7|TRBD1|TRBV27
CASSFGQDYEQYF
TGTGCCAGCAGTTTCGGACAGGACTACGAGCAGTACTTC
>TRBJ1-1|TRBD1|TRBV29-1
CSVESGQGANTEAFF
TGCAGCGTTGAATCGGGACAGGGGGCAAACACTGAAGCTTTCTTT
>TRBJ2-7|TRBD1|TRBV4-2
CASRPEGQGTYEQYF
TGTGCCAGCCGCCCTGAGGGACAGGGAACCTACGAGCAGTACTTC
>TRBJ1-5|TRBD1|TRBV6-1
CASSGQGKAYQPQHF
TGTGCCAGCAGTGGACAGGGGAAGGCCTATCAGCCCCAGCATTTT
>TRBJ2-7|TRBD1|TRBV5-1
CASSLGTGTYEQYF
TGCGCCAGCAGCTTAGGGACAGGGACCTACGAGCAGTACTTC
>TRBJ2-7|.|TRBV27
CASSLFRRRREQYF
TGTGCCAGCAGTTTATTTAGGCGGCGGAGGGAGCAGTACTTC
>TRBJ2-3|TRBD1|TRBV14
CASSQEEGTGGGDTQYF
TGTGCCAGCAGCCAAGAGGAGGGGACAGGGGGAGGAGATACGCAGTATTTT
>TRBJ1-2|TRBD1|TRBV30
CAWSLGTGGGYTF
TGTGCCTGGAGCCTAGGGACAGGGGGCGGCTACACCTTC
>TRBJ2-3|.|TRBV5-4
CASSAEGGLTDTQYF
TGTGCCAGCAGCGCCGAGGGGGGGCTGACAGATACGCAGTATTTT
>TRBJ2-5|.|TRBV6-5
CASSYSGSRETQYF
TGTGCCAGCAGTTACTCGGGCTCACGAGAGACCCAGTACTTC
>TRBJ2-3|TRBD2|TRBV5-4
CASSLSGRADTDTQYF
TGTGCCAGCAGCTTGAGCGGGAGGGCCGACACAGATACGCAGTATTTT
>TRBJ2-6|.|TRBV5-1
CASSSTWTLSGTSGANVLTF
TGCGCCAGCAGCTCAACCTGGACATTAAGTGGGACATCTGGGGCCAACGTCCTGACTTTC
>TRBJ2-2|TRBD1|TRBV6-4
CASKSIAGGANTGELFF
TGTGCCAGCAAAAGTATTGCAGGGGGCGCGAACACCGGGGAGCTGTTTTTT
>TRBJ2-1|.|TRBV5-1
CASSFAGSRNEQFF
TGCGCCAGCAGCTTCGCGGGATCTCGAAATGAGCAGTTCTTC
>TRBJ2-3|TRBD2|TRBV5-4
CASSWGLAGPPAGDTQYF
TGTGCCAGCAGCTGGGGACTAGCGGGACCCCCGGCGGGAGATACGCAGTATTTT
>TRBJ1-5|TRBD1|TRBV10-3
CAIRGQDNQPQHF
TGTGCCATCAGAGGACAGGATAATCAGCCCCAGCATTTT
>TRBJ1-1|TRBD1|TRBV18
CASSRRDRGQMGNTEAFF
TGTGCCAGCTCACGACGGGACAGGGGGCAGATGGGGAACACTGAAGCTTTCTTT
>TRBJ1-5|.|TRBV11-1
CASSWVDRNVSNQPQHF
TGTGCCAGCAGCTGGGTCGACAGGAATGTTAGCAATCAGCCCCAGCATTTT
>TRBJ2-1|.|TRBV5-1
CASSSLVREKYNEQFF
TGCGCCAGCAGCAGCTTGGTACGGGAGAAGTACAATGAGCAGTTCTTC
>TRBJ1-5|TRBD1|TRBV6-1
CASSLGQYSNQPQHF
TGTGCCAGCAGTTTGGGACAGTATAGCAATCAGCCCCAGCATTTT
>TRBJ2-7|TRBD2|TRBV27
CASSLTSGFYEQYF
TGTGCCAGCAGTCTGACTAGCGGGTTCTACGAGCAGTACTTC
>TRBJ2-1|TRBD2|TRBV7-3
CASSQRRGLAGGGGDNEQFF
TGTGCCAGCAGCCAACGGCGGGGACTAGCGGGAGGAGGAGGAGACAATGAGCAGTTCTTC
>TRBJ2-5|TRBD2|TRBV7-8
CASSLADQGLAGGETQYF
TGTGCCAGCAGCTTAGCGGATCAGGGACTAGCGGGAGGCGAGACCCAGTACTTC
>TRBJ2-3|TRBD2|TRBV11-2
CASSVSGGDTQYF
TGTGCCAGCAGCGTATCGGGGGGAGATACGCAGTATTTT
>TRBJ2-2|TRBD2|TRBV5-6
CASSLNRLAVVTGELFF
TGTGCCAGCAGCTTAAATCGGCTAGCGGTAGTCACCGGGGAGCTGTTTTTT
>TRBJ2-7|.|TRBV6-5
CASSYSQYEQYF
TGTGCCAGCAGTTACTCCCAATACGAGCAGTACTTC
>TRBJ1-2|.|TRBV4-2
CASSLGSIGQPGYGYTF
TGTGCCAGCAGCCTCGGATCCATAGGGCAGCCGGGGTATGGCTACACCTTC
>TRBJ1-4|.|TRBV7-8
CASTEQGVQKLFF
TGTGCCAGCACCGAACAGGGCGTCCAAAAACTGTTTTTT
>TRBJ2-5|.|TRBV4-2
CASSTLHGTGKQETQYF
TGTGCCAGCAGTACGTTACACGGAACAGGGAAACAAGAGACCCAGTACTTC
>TRBJ2-1|.|TRBV30
CAWSSVLANEQFF
TGTGCCTGGAGCTCAGTGCTAGCCAATGAGCAGTTCTTC
>TRBJ2-1|TRBD2|TRBV11-2
CASSGTGTGGLAGEQFF
TGTGCCAGCAGCGGAACCGGGACAGGGGGACTAGCGGGGGAGCAGTTCTTC
>TRBJ2-5|.|TRBV5-5
CASRLRGRARETQYF
TGTGCCAGCAGGTTGAGGGGCCGCGCCAGAGAGACCCAGTACTTC
>TRBJ2-1|TRBD2|TRBV7-8
CASSFIIRTSGYNEQFF
TGTGCCAGCAGCTTCATTATTAGGACTAGCGGCTACAATGAGCAGTTCTTC
>TRBJ1-1|TRBD1|TRBV27
CASSQSTGGWMNTEAFF
TGTGCCAGCAGTCAATCGACAGGGGGCTGGATGAACACTGAAGCTTTCTTT
>TRBJ2-5|TRBD2|TRBV7-3
CASSPGLTNKETQYF
TGTGCCAGCAGCCCGGGACTAACGAACAAAGAGACCCAGTACTTC
>TRBJ1-1|TRBD1|TRBV27
CAVRFPGQVNTEAFF
TGTGCCGTCAGATTCCCGGGACAGGTCAACACTGAAGCTTTCTTT
>TRBJ2-5|.|TRBV5-1
CASSLNDEYQETQYF
TGCGCCAGCAGCTTGAACGATGAGTACCAAGAGACCCAGTACTTC
>TRBJ1-3|.|TRBV6-5
CASTLDRNTIYF
TGTGCCAGCACCTTAGACAGAAACACCATATATTTT
>TRBJ1-1|.|TRBV11-2
CASSSFQGWDTEAFF
TGCGCCAGCAGCTCATTTCAGGGGTGGGACACTGAAGCTTTCTTT
>TRBJ2-4|.|TRBV18
CASQEVGIQYF
TGTGCCAGCCAGGAGGTCGGCATTCAGTACTTC
>TRBJ2-3|TRBD2|TRBV7-9
CASSLSSGPQDTQYF
TGTGCCAGCAGCTTATCTAGCGGGCCGCAAGATACGCAGTATTTT
>TRBJ2-6|TRBD2|TRBV5-6
CASSWGGTHLSGANVLTF
TGTGCCAGCAGCTGGGGGGGGACTCACCTATCTGGGGCCAACGTCCTGACTTTC
>TRBJ2-1|TRBD2|TRBV11-3
CASSLGLAGPQDEQFF
TGTGCCAGCAGCTTGGGACTAGCGGGACCTCAGGATGAGCAGTTCTTC
>TRBJ2-7|.|TRBV6-1
CASSELGVGPGEQYF
TGTGCCAGCAGTGAACTAGGGGTAGGGCCGGGCGAGCAGTACTTC
>TRBJ1-1|TRBD1|TRBV2
CASNRDRATEAFF
TGTGCCAGCAACCGGGACAGGGCCACTGAAGCTTTCTTT
>TRBJ1-2|TRBD1|TRBV19
CASSVGTGENYGYTF
TGTGCCAGTAGTGTCGGGACAGGCGAAAACTATGGCTACACCTTC
>TRBJ2-5|TRBD2|TRBV2
CASRDFLAGGRETQYF
TGTGCCAGCAGGGATTTTCTAGCGGGAGGTCGAGAGACCCAGTACTTC
>TRBJ2-3|TRBD2|TRBV11-2
CASSSGLAGGTDTQYF
TGTGCCAGCAGCTCTGGACTAGCGGGAGGGACAGATACGCAGTATTTT
>TRBJ1-1|.|TRBV4-2
CASSHVKPNTEAFF
TGTGCCAGCAGCCATGTTAAGCCGAACACTGAAGCTTTCTTT
>TRBJ1-2|.|TRBV9
CASSGTVYGYTF
TGTGCCAGCAGCGGGACAGTCTATGGCTACACCTTC
>TRBJ2-2|.|TRBV16
CASSKTMGEELFF
TGTGCCAGCAGCAAGACCATGGGAGAGGAGCTGTTTTTT
>TRBJ1-3|.|TRBV7-9
CASSVGEGLEGNTIYF
TGTGCCAGCAGCGTCGGGGAGGGACTTGAGGGAAACACCATATATTTT
>TRBJ2-1|.|TRBV5-8
CASSWGTTYNEQFF
TGTGCCAGCAGCTGGGGGACAACCTACAATGAGCAGTTCTTC
>TRBJ1-5|TRBD1|TRBV10-3
CAISESRGQGNQPQHF
TGTGCCATCAGTGAGTCGAGGGGACAGGGCAATCAGCCCCAGCATTTT